This T cell receptor (beta chain) originates from a study of blood T cells in healthy people across ages. Broader study findings: Naive CD4+ cells and diversity were both higher in long-lived donors than in aged donors. Naive and antigen-experienced cells were not separated, limiting conclusive comparison.

Next came a second PCR, run for roughly 6 to 11 cycles, which used a sample-barcoded 5' primer along with a J-beta primer mix. TCRdb redid the calling of the 5' RACE reads with MiXCR, one entry per CDR3 protein. The sample lists 760,000 or so distinct CDR3 sequences, 20% to 25% occurring once. The CDR3 extends over 14 amino acids. CDR1 is MNHEY and CDR2 is SVGEGT in the germline V gene. V lost 5 bases and J lost 2, with 9 bases in between. This clonotype was seen a few times. Its antigen is unknown. The same specimen was also included in a second study, on T cells of mothers and their children. That paper adds: Donors were a few healthy Caucasian mothers and their six children. Biologically related mothers and children overlapped slightly more than unrelated pairs, a non-significant difference.

The specimen sequenced was blood. The sequence came from a boy aged 5-17 years in good health. The chain recombines TRBV6-2 or TRBV6-3 with TRBJ1-4; unclear D gene. This CDR3 reads CASSRAGTNEKLFF. CDR3 coding DNA: TGTGCCAGCAGTCGCGCGGGGACTAATGAAAAACTGTTTTTT.